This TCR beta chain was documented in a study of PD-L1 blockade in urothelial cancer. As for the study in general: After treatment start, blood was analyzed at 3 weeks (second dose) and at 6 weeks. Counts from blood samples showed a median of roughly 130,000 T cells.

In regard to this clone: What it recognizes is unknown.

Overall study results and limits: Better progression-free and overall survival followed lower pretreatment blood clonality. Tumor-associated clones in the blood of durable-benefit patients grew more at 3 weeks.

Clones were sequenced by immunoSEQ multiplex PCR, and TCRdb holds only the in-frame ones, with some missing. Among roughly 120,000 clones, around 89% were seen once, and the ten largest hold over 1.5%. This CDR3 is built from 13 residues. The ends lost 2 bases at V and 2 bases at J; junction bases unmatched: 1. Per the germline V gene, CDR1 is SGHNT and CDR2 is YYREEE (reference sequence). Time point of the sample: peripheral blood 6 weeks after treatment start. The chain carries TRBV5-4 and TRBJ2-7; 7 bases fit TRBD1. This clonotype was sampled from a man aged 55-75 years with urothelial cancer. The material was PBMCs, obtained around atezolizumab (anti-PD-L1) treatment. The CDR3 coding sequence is TGTGCCAGCAGCTTACAGGGGCCCTACGAGCAGTACTTC. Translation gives CASSLQGPYEQYF.